This TCR beta chain was documented in a study of persistence of HIV-infected CD4 T cells. About the study: Blood samples, up to roughly 200 mL, came from multiple time points, except two leukapheresis donors sampled once.

This was the immunoSEQ version 4 assay in survey mode. Using immunoSEQ multiplex PCR, the repertoire was profiled, and TCRdb retains in-frame clones only, with some absent. The sample consists of 48,000 or so clones, approximately 72% of them appearing once. Comment on this clone: The antigen is not known.

Cells were stimulated with CMV-infected fibroblast lysates at roughly 9.1 ug/mL. Sorted nonresponding memory CD4+ T cells were CD40L-negative, CD69-negative, CD45RO-high. Study observations and caveats: TCRbeta richness was lower in CMV- and Gag-responding cells than in anti-CD3/anti-CD28-responding cells. Bulk TCR data could not be restricted to HIV-1-infected CMV-responding cells.

The sample consisted of CD4+ T cells sorted from PBMCs after roughly 18-hour stimulation, taken from a patient who received antiretroviral therapy. The source of this sequence is an adult man with HIV who was CMV-seropositive.

CDR3 DNA: TGTGCCAGCACGGGAGGAAATGGCGAGCAGTACTTC. This sequence encodes CASTGGNGEQYF. The genes are TRBV6-5 and TRBJ2-7; 7 bases fit TRBD2. Germline V gene lookup returns CDR1 MNHEY and CDR2 SVGAGI. The CDR3 is made up of 12 amino acids. V lost 7 bases, J lost 6 bases, and 6 bases stayed unmatched.